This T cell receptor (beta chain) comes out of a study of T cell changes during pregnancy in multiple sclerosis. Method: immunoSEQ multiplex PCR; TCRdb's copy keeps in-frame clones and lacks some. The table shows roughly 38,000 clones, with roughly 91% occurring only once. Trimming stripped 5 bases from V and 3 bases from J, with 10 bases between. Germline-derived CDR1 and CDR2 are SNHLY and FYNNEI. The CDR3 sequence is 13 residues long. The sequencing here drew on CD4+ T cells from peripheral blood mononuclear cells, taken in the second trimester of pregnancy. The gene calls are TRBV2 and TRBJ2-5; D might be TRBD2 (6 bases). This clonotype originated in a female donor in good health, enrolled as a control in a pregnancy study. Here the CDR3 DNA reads TGTGCCAGCAGTCGGGACTCAGAAGAGACCCAGTACTTC. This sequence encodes CASSRDSEETQYF. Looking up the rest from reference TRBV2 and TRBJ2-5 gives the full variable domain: EPEVTQTPSHQVTQMGQEVILRCVPISNHLYFYWYRQILGQKVEFLVSFYNNEISEKSEIFDDQFSVERPDGSNFTLKIRSTKLEDSAMYFCASSRDSEETQYFGPGTRLLVL.